Shown below are 10 T cell receptor beta chains from a single sample sequenced in a study of somatic mutations in cytotoxic T cells in rheumatoid arthritis. The repertoire was sequenced with immunoSEQ multiplex PCR; TCRdb's copy has only in-frame clones and lacks some. The sample shows some 23,000 clones, approximately 80% of them seen only once. The source material was CD8+ T cells sorted from blood. The receptors originated from an adult with rheumatoid arthritis.

This clone has only a few counts. The chain combines TRBV5-6 with TRBJ1-1, with 9 bases fitting TRBD1. Germline V gene lookup returns CDR1 SGHDT and CDR2 YYEEEE. J was trimmed by 3 bases and V by 3 bases; bases with no gene match: 3. CDR3 length equals 14 residues. DNA for the CDR3: TGTGCCAGCAGCTGGGACAGGGTCGACACTGAAGCTTTCTTT. Translating gives CASSWDRVDTEAFF.

This clone has a handful of counts. This rearrangement joins TRBV2 to TRBJ2-7; no clear D gene. CDR3 length: 12 residues. The ends were cut back, 3 bases at V and 2 bases at J, with 5 bases in the middle. CDR1 is SNHLY and CDR2 is FYNNEI in the germline V gene. The CDR3 is CASSDTPYEQYF. CDR3 DNA sequence: TGTGCCAGCAGTGACACTCCCTACGAGCAGTACTTC.

This chain joins TRBV7-9 and TRBJ2-7, with 8 bases that match TRBD2. From germline, CDR1 is SEHNR and CDR2 FQNEAQ (reference sequence). This CDR3 contains 14 residues. V dropped 5 bases and J dropped 2; count of bases not matched to a gene: 5. In DNA, the CDR3 is TGTGCCAGCAGCCTCGGACTAGCCACCTACGAGCAGTACTTC. Protein: CASSLGLATYEQYF.

By sample fraction, this clone is medium-sized. This rearrangement joins TRBV7-8 to TRBJ2-7; D might be TRBD2 (5 bases). Trimming cost V 1 base and J 4 bases, with 14 bases left between them. The CDR3 runs 15 residues. Germline CDR1 reads SGHVS; CDR2 reads FQNEAQ. DNA of the CDR3: TGTGCCAGCAGCTTAGATCCGGTACGGGGATACGAGCAGTACTTC. This sequence encodes CASSLDPVRGYEQYF.

The chain couples TRBV5-6 to TRBJ1-5; D possibly corresponds to TRBD1 (6 bases). Germline assignment: CDR1 SGHDT and CDR2 YYEEEE. CDR3 length equals 18 residues. V lost 4 bases, J lost 4 bases, and 24 bases lay in between. In DNA form, the CDR3 reads TGTGCCAGCAGCCCGTGGGACCCGGTTGGGGGGCCAAATCAGCCCCAGCATTTT. As protein: CASSPWDPVGGPNQPQHF.

J is TRBJ2-1 and V is TRBV29-1; possibly TRBD2 for D (7 bases). Trimming stripped 6 bases from V and 1 base from J, with 13 bases between. CDR3 size: 14 residues. Germline V gene lookup returns CDR1 SQVTM and CDR2 ANQGSEA. The CDR3 DNA reads TGCAGCGTGGACGGGGGGCGGTCCTACAATGAGCAGTTCTTC. Residues: CSVDGGRSYNEQFF.

V and J are TRBV19 and TRBJ1-1; perhaps TRBD1 as D (6 bases). Trimming took 4 bases from V and 0 from J, leaving 12 bases between them. Germline CDR1 LNHDA, CDR2 SQIVND (reference sequence). The CDR3 sequence is 15 residues long. Here the CDR3 reads CASSTSGQMNTEAFF. The CDR3 DNA is TGTGCCAGTAGTACCAGTGGACAGATGAACACTGAAGCTTTCTTT.

The chain recombines TRBV4-2 with TRBJ2-3; weak D call: TRBD2 (5 bases). The germline V and J ends were trimmed by 2 bases and 1 base, with 10 bases remaining between them. Germline-derived CDR1 and CDR2 are LGHNA and YNFKEQ. This CDR3 comprises 15 residues. In DNA, the CDR3 is TGTGCCAGCAGCCAAAACGAGGGAGGCACAGATACGCAGTATTTT. Residues: CASSQNEGGTDTQYF.

The chain carries TRBV6-4 and TRBJ2-1; no firm D call. Trimming stripped 4 bases from V and 5 bases from J, with 9 bases between. Germline V lookup: CDR1 MRHNA, CDR2 SNTAGT. The CDR3 contains 13 residues. CDR3 sequence reads: CASSVSDDNEQFF. The DNA of the CDR3 is TGTGCCAGCAGTGTGTCAGACGACAATGAGCAGTTCTTC.

The chain joins TRBV2 to TRBJ1-5; no definite D call. Trimming removed 4 bases at V and 2 bases at J, with 12 bases between. In germline, CDR1 is SNHLY, CDR2 FYNNEI. The CDR3 extends over 15 amino acids. CDR3 sequence: CASSAPRLGNQPQHF. CDR3 nucleotides: TGTGCCAGCAGTGCCCCCCGGCTGGGCAATCAGCCCCAGCATTTT.